This entry lists 32 T cell receptor beta chains sequenced from one sample in a study of shared clonotypes between healthy human individuals. Measured with immunoSEQ multiplex PCR; TCRdb has only the in-frame clones, and not every one. Of some 2 million clones listed, roughly 96% are singletons. Sequencing used naive CD4+ T cells sorted from blood. Subset indicated: CD45RA+ positively selected. The receptors stem from a man aged 18 to 29 in good health.

This sequence joins TRBV2 and TRBJ2-6; 7 nucleotides match TRBD1. The CDR3 is 14 residues long. The trim removed 5 bases at V and 4 bases at J, leaving 2 bases unmatched. Germline CDR1 and CDR2: SNHLY and FYNNEI. CDR3 protein: CASSTGDGANVLTF. The CDR3 nucleotides read TGTGCCAGCAGTACAGGGGACGGGGCCAACGTCCTGACTTTC.

At least ten counts were recorded for this clone. This chain uses TRBV7-9 with TRBJ2-2, with D perhaps matching TRBD1 (5 bases). CDR1 and CDR2 (germline): SEHNR, FQNEAQ (reference sequence). This CDR3 has 13 residues. Trimming took 10 bases from V and 4 from J, leaving 13 bases between them. The CDR3 spells CATANRTTGELFF. CDR3 in DNA: TGTGCCACCGCAAACAGGACCACCGGGGAGCTGTTTTTT.

The CDR3 DNA follows: TGTGCCAGCAGTCCCTTCCGGGAGAACACCGGGGAGCTGTTTTTT. As protein: CASSPFRENTGELFF. The V and J genes are TRBV7-9 and TRBJ2-2, with D perhaps TRBD2 (5 bases). Germline-derived CDR1 and CDR2 are SEHNR and FQNEAQ (reference sequence). The CDR3 sequence is 15 residues long. Trimming took 6 bases from V and 1 from J, leaving 12 bases between them. The entire variable domain, with the rest obtained from reference TRBV7-9 and TRBJ2-2, is as follows: DTGVSQNPRHKITKRGQNVTFRCDPISEHNRLYWYRQTLGQGPEFLTYFQNEAQLEKSRLLSDRFSAERPKGSFSTLEIQRTEQGDSAMYLCASSPFRENTGELFFGEGSRLTVL.

The V gene is TRBV11-3, the J gene TRBJ2-1; D gene uncertain. CDR3 length equals 11 residues. Trimming removed 6 bases from V and 9 bases from J, with 9 bases in between. The germline V gene has CDR1 SGHNT and CDR2 YENEEA. DNA of the CDR3: TGTGCCAGCAGAATTCTAGGTGAGCAGTTCTTC. It codes for CASRILGEQFF.

V and J are TRBV30 and TRBJ2-7, with 8 bases aligning to TRBD2. Losses at the gene ends were 4 bases for V and 7 bases for J; bases not matched to a gene: 9. The CDR3 length is 13 residues. Germline loops: CDR1 GTSNPN, CDR2 SVGIG (reference sequence). CDR3 coding DNA: TGTGCCTGGAAGGGGAGCGGGAGTGTAGAGCAGTACTTC. Protein sequence: CAWKGSGSVEQYF.

This clone has a handful of counts. The chain uses TRBV5-6 and TRBJ2-6; TRBD2 matches at 12 bases. CDR1 SGHDT and CDR2 YYEEEE come from the germline V gene. The CDR3 is made up of 19 amino acids. With 4 bases clipped from V and 0 bases from J, the junction kept 8 bases outside the gene matches. The CDR3 nucleotides read TGTGCCAGCAGCCCCATACTAGCGGGAGGCCGCTCTGGGGCCAACGTCCTGACTTTC. Its translation: CASSPILAGGRSGANVLTF.

This chain links TRBV6-1 with TRBJ1-1; 8 nucleotides match TRBD1. The CDR3 is 14 amino acids. J lost 7 bases, V lost 3 bases, and 7 bases had no gene match. Germline CDR1 is MNHNS and CDR2 is SASEGT. The CDR3 nucleotides read TGTGCCAGCAGTGATACTGAACAGGGGGGTGAAGCTTTCTTT. This codes for CASSDTEQGGEAFF.

The chain couples TRBV5-1 to TRBJ2-5; 10 positions match TRBD2. The trim removed 0 bases at V and 1 base at J, leaving 6 bases unmatched. Germline V CDR1 and CDR2: SGHRS, YFSETQ. The CDR3 covers 17 residues. The CDR3 here is CASSLGGLAGVQETQYF. CDR3 bases: TGCGCCAGCAGCTTGGGAGGCCTAGCGGGGGTCCAAGAGACCCAGTACTTC.

This chain links TRBV25-1 with TRBJ2-5; TRBD1 agrees at 9 bases. Germline loops: CDR1 MGHDK, CDR2 SYGVNS. Trimming cost V 8 bases and J 5 bases; bases outside gene matches: 9. CDR3 length: 14 residues. The CDR3 region is CASGDRVRGETQYF. The CDR3 DNA reads as TGTGCCAGCGGGGACAGGGTTAGGGGGGAGACCCAGTACTTC.

The CDR3 DNA sequence: TGTGCCAGCAGCTTAGCGCAAGGGGAAGATGGCTACACCTTC. Translating it yields CASSLAQGEDGYTF. V usage is TRBV11-1 and J usage is TRBJ1-2, with D perhaps TRBD1 (5 bases). V was shortened by 0 bases and J by 6 bases, with 11 bases between the two germline ends. The germline gives CDR1 SGHAT, CDR2 FQDESV (reference sequence). The CDR3 sequence is 14 residues long. The variable domain in full, with the rest retrieved from reference TRBV11-1 and TRBJ1-2, is EAEVAQSPRYKITEKSQAVAFWCDPISGHATLYWYRQILGQGPELLVQFQDESVVDDSQLPKDRFSAERLKGVDSTLKIQPAELGDSAMYLCASSLAQGEDGYTFGSGTRLTVV.

The CDR3 is CASSPQITTGELFF. The CDR3 DNA follows: TGTGCCAGCAGTCCCCAAATCACCACCGGGGAGCTGTTTTTT. V and J are TRBV6-6 and TRBJ2-2; D not certain. Trimming took 5 bases from V and 4 from J, leaving 11 bases between them. Germline lookup yields CDR1 MNHNY and CDR2 SVGAGI (reference sequence). The CDR3 runs 14 residues.

The J gene is TRBJ2-2, the V gene TRBV15; D is perhaps TRBD1 (5 bases). From germline, CDR1 is LNHNV and CDR2 YYDKDF (reference sequence). This CDR3 region has 14 residues. V was cut by 6 bases and J by 3 bases, with 11 bases left in between. The CDR3 sequence: CATSLRQYTGELFF. CDR3 in DNA: TGTGCCACCAGTCTGAGACAGTACACCGGGGAGCTGTTTTTT.

The gene calls are TRBV27 and TRBJ1-5; maybe TRBD1 (6 bases). CDR1 and CDR2 from the germline V gene are MNHEY and SMNVEV (reference sequence). V was trimmed by 2 bases and J by 0 bases, leaving 14 bases between them. This CDR3 spans 17 amino acids. The CDR3 sequence is CASSLRMGGDSNQPQHF. The CDR3 DNA sequence: TGTGCCAGCAGTTTAAGGATGGGGGGCGATAGCAATCAGCCCCAGCATTTT.

A single count supports this clone. The chain has TRBV19 and TRBJ2-3; no clear D. Between the trimmed V and J ends, which lost 7 bases and 0 bases, there was a span of 11 bases. The CDR3 loop spans 14 amino acids. CDR1 is LNHDA, CDR2 SQIVND, per germline (reference sequence). The CDR3 sequence: CASNEAVSTDTQYF. CDR3 sequence (DNA): TGTGCCAGTAACGAGGCGGTTAGCACAGATACGCAGTATTTT.

The chain couples TRBV29-1 to TRBJ2-1, with TRBD2 as a possible D gene (5 bases). CDR1 is SQVTM and CDR2 is ANQGSEA in the germline V gene. V lost 0 bases and J lost 3, with 12 bases in between. The CDR3 has 15 amino acids. The CDR3 nucleotides read TGCAGCGTTGAAGATCTTCAACGGGGCTACAATGAGCAGTTCTTC. This codes for CSVEDLQRGYNEQFF.

The chain carries TRBV6-1 and TRBJ2-7, with 10 positions matching TRBD2. J gave up 3 bases and V 9 bases, and 11 bases lay outside the gene matches. CDR3 length: 15 amino acids. Germline CDR1 is MNHNS and CDR2 is SASEGT. DNA for the CDR3: TGTGCCAGTACGCGGGCTAGCGGGAGCCACTACGAGCAGTACTTC. Encoded protein: CASTRASGSHYEQYF.

The V gene is TRBV7-2, the J gene TRBJ2-5, with D maybe TRBD2 (6 bases). Trimming took off 5 bases at V and 0 bases at J, with 13 bases between the two ends. The CDR3 runs 15 residues. CDR1 and CDR2 from the germline V gene are SGHTA and FQGNSA. CDR3 in amino acids: CASSTLRDYQETQYF. The CDR3 DNA reads as TGTGCCAGCAGCACTCTCCGGGACTACCAAGAGACCCAGTACTTC. Supplemented by reference TRBV7-2 and TRBJ2-5, the full variable domain reads GAGVSQSPSNKVTEKGKDVELRCDPISGHTALYWYRQSLGQGLEFLIYFQGNSAPDKSGLPSDRFSAERTGGSVSTLTIQRTQQEDSAVYLCASSTLRDYQETQYFGPGTRLLVL.

CDR3 nucleotides: TGCAGCGTTGACAATTCCGGGACTAGCGGGGGCTACACCGGGGAGCTGTTTTTT. It codes for CSVDNSGTSGGYTGELFF. The genes are TRBV29-1 and TRBJ2-2, with 14 bases matching TRBD2. This CDR3 has 18 amino acids. J was trimmed by 3 bases and V by 3 bases; bases with no gene match: 9. The V gene's germline CDR1 is SQVTM and CDR2 ANQGSEA.

DNA of the CDR3: TGTGCCATCAGTGATCGTAGCGGTTTCACAAGCGGGGAGCTGTTTTTT. It is translated as CAISDRSGFTSGELFF. J is TRBJ2-2 and V is TRBV10-3, with a tentative D call TRBD2 (6 bases). The CDR3 runs 16 residues. V was shortened by 3 bases and J by 7 bases, with 18 bases between the two germline ends. Germline V gene lookup returns CDR1 ENHRY and CDR2 SYGVKD.

This chain links TRBV7-9 with TRBJ2-1; 9 bases align to TRBD1. Germline CDR1 reads SEHNR; CDR2 reads FQNEAQ (reference sequence). The CDR3 extends over 15 amino acids. V was pared by 5 bases and J by 5 bases, with 7 bases of the junction left unmatched. CDR3: CASSLRQGGHNEQFF. DNA for the CDR3: TGTGCCAGCAGCCTCCGACAGGGGGGGCACAATGAGCAGTTCTTC.

In the case of this clone: The sample contains more than one DNA sequence encoding this CDR3. The CDR3: CASSPGLGEKLFF. The CDR3 region has the DNA TGTGCCAGCTCACCAGGGTTAGGGGAAAAACTGTTTTTT. The chain combines TRBV18 with TRBJ1-4; the D is unclear. This CDR3 region has 13 residues. Germline-derived CDR1 and CDR2 are KGHSH and LQKENI. Trimming pared 2 bases from V and 8 bases from J, leaving 9 bases between.

The chain employs TRBV7-2 and TRBJ1-6, with a tentative D call TRBD1 (5 bases). V shed 2 bases and J shed 11 bases, with 10 bases lying between them. Germline V lookup: CDR1 SGHTA, CDR2 FQGNSA. The CDR3 runs 13 residues. The CDR3 reads CASSLWDRAPLHF. The DNA for the CDR3 is TGTGCCAGCAGCTTATGGGACCGAGCACCCCTCCACTTT. The whole variable domain, remainder taken from reference TRBV7-2 and TRBJ1-6, is GAGVSQSPSNKVTEKGKDVELRCDPISGHTALYWYRQSLGQGLEFLIYFQGNSAPDKSGLPSDRFSAERTGGSVSTLTIQRTQQEDSAVYLCASSLWDRAPLHFGNGTRLTVT.

In DNA, the CDR3 is TGTGCCAGCAGCTTTGATTTTAGGGCAGGGTCTGAAGCTTTCTTT. Its translation: CASSFDFRAGSEAFF. The J gene is TRBJ1-1, the V gene TRBV5-6; TRBD1 is a possible D gene (5 bases). Trimming left V 2 bases short and J 6 bases short, with 17 bases between. This CDR3 spans 15 amino acids. The germline gives CDR1 SGHDT, CDR2 YYEEEE. The entire variable domain, with the rest obtained from reference TRBV5-6 and TRBJ1-1, is as follows: DAGVTQSPTHLIKTRGQQVTLRCSPKSGHDTVSWYQQALGQGPQFIFQYYEEEERQRGNFPDRFSGHQFPNYSSELNVNALLLGDSALYLCASSFDFRAGSEAFFGQGTRLTVV.

The chain recombines TRBV27 with TRBJ2-3; a weak D match, TRBD2 (5 bases). This CDR3 comprises 14 residues. With 4 bases removed from V and 6 bases from J, the gap between germline ends came to 14 bases. Germline loops: CDR1 MNHEY, CDR2 SMNVEV (reference sequence). CDR3 loop: CASSSRTPLDTQYF. Written as DNA, the CDR3 is TGTGCCAGCAGTTCCAGGACTCCCTTGGATACGCAGTATTTT.

The V call is TRBV6-1, the J call TRBJ2-2, with 8 bases that match TRBD1. The V segment lost 0 bases and the J segment 7 bases; nucleotides outside the gene matches: 1. This CDR3 is built from 14 residues. CDR1 and CDR2 (germline): MNHNS, SASEGT. CDR3: CASSEADRGGELFF. The CDR3 DNA is TGTGCCAGCAGTGAAGCCGACAGGGGCGGGGAGCTGTTTTTT.

As for this clone: The same CDR3 arises from other DNA sequences in this sample as well. This chain links TRBV5-4 with TRBJ2-2, with 10 bases lining up with TRBD1. This CDR3 contains 15 residues. The germline gives CDR1 SGHNT, CDR2 YYREEE (reference sequence). J lost 7 bases, V lost 0 bases, and 3 bases had no gene match. The CDR3 DNA is TGTGCCAGCAGCTTGGGGGACAGGGGCAGCGGGGAGCTGTTTTTT. Protein: CASSLGDRGSGELFF.

The chain's CDR3 is CASTQTSGETDTQYF. CDR3 nucleotide sequence: TGTGCCAGTACCCAGACTAGCGGGGAGACAGATACGCAGTATTTT. The chain recombines TRBV19 with TRBJ2-3; TRBD2 matches at 11 bases. Per the germline V gene, CDR1 is LNHDA and CDR2 is SQIVND (reference sequence). V shed 7 bases and J 3 bases; nucleotides not matched to a gene: 6. This CDR3 region has 15 residues.

This clone has only one observation. The sample holds other DNA sequences that translate to the same CDR3. This CDR3 is CASSEQGGNTEAFF. The CDR3 nucleotides read TGTGCCAGCAGTGAACAGGGCGGGAACACTGAAGCTTTCTTT. The chain is built from TRBV6-1 and TRBJ1-1; D may be TRBD1 (5 bases). The CDR3 covers 14 residues. Germline CDR1 and CDR2: MNHNS and SASEGT. Trimming removed 2 bases at V and 1 base at J, with 8 bases between.

The chain has TRBV28 and TRBJ2-5; D possibly corresponds to TRBD1 (5 bases). The germline V and J ends were trimmed by 3 bases and 6 bases, with 17 bases remaining between them. The CDR3 consists of 15 residues. From germline, CDR1 is MDHEN and CDR2 SYDVKM. The CDR3 loop reads CASSFLSGAGKTQYF. The CDR3 DNA reads as TGTGCCAGCAGTTTTTTGTCTGGGGCAGGGAAGACCCAGTACTTC.

The gene calls are TRBV28 and TRBJ1-2, with 10 bases that match TRBD1. The CDR3 is 14 amino acids. Germline V CDR1 and CDR2: MDHEN, SYDVKM. V dropped 10 bases and J dropped 4; count of bases not matched to a gene: 9. Here the CDR3 DNA reads TGTGCCACCCGACAGGGGGCGCGTGGCTATGGCTACACCTTC. It yields the protein CATRQGARGYGYTF.

V is TRBV6-6 and J is TRBJ2-2, with 11 bases fitting TRBD2. The CDR3 is 15 amino acids. The V gene's germline CDR1 is MNHNY and CDR2 SVGAGI (reference sequence). After removal of 6 bases from V and 6 bases from J, the junction contained 6 bases not matched to a gene. The DNA of the CDR3 is TGTGCCAGCAGCTCAACTAGCGGGAGTGCCGGGGAGCTGTTTTTT. This codes for CASSSTSGSAGELFF.

The chain's CDR3 is CASRNIWGTGELFF. The DNA of the CDR3 is TGTGCCAGCAGAAATATCTGGGGGACCGGGGAGCTGTTTTTT. The chain carries TRBV6-4 and TRBJ2-2; possibly TRBD1 or TRBD2 for D (5 bases each). Germline V gives CDR1 MRHNA, CDR2 SNTAGT. Trimming took off 6 bases at V and 5 bases at J, with 13 bases between the two ends. The CDR3 consists of 14 residues.